The 29 T cell receptor beta chains below all came from one sample that was sequenced in a study of tumor-infiltrating lymphocytes in localized non-small cell lung cancer. The table came from immunoSEQ multiplex PCR; TCRdb's copy has only in-frame clones and leaves some out. This table has 10,000 to 13,000 clones, 86% appearing once. Specimen: uninvolved lung tissue not adjacent to the tumor. Every receptor here comes from a human donor with non-small cell lung cancer.

This rearrangement joins TRBV4-2 to TRBJ2-7; 7 bases match TRBD1. With V trimmed by 4 bases and J by 4 bases, 10 bases remained unmatched. The CDR3 is 15 residues long. Germline CDR1 LGHNA, CDR2 YNFKEQ. The CDR3, as DNA: TGTGCCAGCAGCCGAGGGACAGAAGAACCTTACGAGCAGTACTTC. Translation gives CASSRGTEEPYEQYF.

The chain recombines TRBV6-1 with TRBJ1-6; weak D call: TRBD1 (5 bases). The CDR3 covers 15 residues. Germline CDR1 MNHNS, CDR2 SASEGT. Trimming stripped 3 bases from V and 1 base from J, with 7 bases between. The chain's CDR3 is CASSDRGSYNSPLHF. CDR3 nucleotide sequence: TGTGCCAGCAGTGACCGGGGGTCCTATAATTCACCCCTCCACTTT.

V and J are TRBV19 and TRBJ1-5, with a tentative D call TRBD1 (5 bases). CDR1 and CDR2 (germline): LNHDA, SQIVND (reference sequence). V lost 0 bases to trimming and J lost 4 bases, with 22 bases between them. The CDR3 runs to 19 residues. The CDR3 nucleotides read TGTGCCAGTAGTATAGACCCCCCCCGGAGGGGCGGTATTAATCAGCCCCAGCATTTT. This codes for CASSIDPPRRGGINQPQHF.

The J gene is TRBJ1-1, the V gene TRBV11-3, with D perhaps matching TRBD1 (5 bases). The V end was cut by 8 bases, the J end by 3 bases, with 16 bases between. CDR3 length: 14 residues. Germline lookup yields CDR1 SGHNT and CDR2 YENEEA. CDR3 DNA sequence: TGTGCCAGCGCGTTGGGGCCTGCGGACACTGAAGCTTTCTTT. Translation gives CASALGPADTEAFF.

The V and J genes are TRBV5-1 and TRBJ2-7; unclear D gene. V was trimmed by 0 bases and J by 3 bases, leaving 10 bases between them. The CDR3 sequence is 14 residues long. From germline, CDR1 is SGHRS and CDR2 YFSETQ. CDR3: CASSLGPELYEQYF. CDR3 nucleotides: TGCGCCAGCAGCTTGGGTCCGGAACTCTACGAGCAGTACTTC.

The chain employs TRBV19 and TRBJ2-3, with 8 bases identical to TRBD2. Germline values: CDR1 LNHDA, CDR2 SQIVND (reference sequence). Trimming removed 10 bases from V and 2 bases from J; junction bases left unmatched: 11. This CDR3 contains 15 residues. The chain's CDR3 is CATSRPGGITDTQYF. CDR3 DNA: TGTGCCACCTCCAGGCCGGGGGGGATCACAGATACGCAGTATTTT.

The chain recombines TRBV5-4 with TRBJ1-3; TRBD1 is a possible D gene (5 bases). The germline V gene has CDR1 SGHNT and CDR2 YYREEE (reference sequence). V shed 2 bases and J shed 2 bases, with 14 bases lying between them. The CDR3 contains 16 residues. CDR3: CASSLQTPGPGNTIYF. Here the CDR3 DNA reads TGTGCCAGCAGCTTACAAACTCCGGGACCTGGAAACACCATATATTTT.

The rearrangement uses TRBV14 and TRBJ2-5; possible D gene TRBD2, 6 bases. The length of the CDR3 is 15 residues. V was pared by 1 base and J by 2 bases, with 11 bases between. Germline assignment: CDR1 SGHDN and CDR2 FVKESK. CDR3 amino acids: CASSQAGGAQETQYF. The CDR3 DNA reads as TGTGCCAGCAGCCAAGCCGGGGGAGCTCAAGAGACCCAGTACTTC.

The rearrangement uses TRBV4-2 and TRBJ1-1; possible D gene TRBD1, 6 bases. Trimming took off 1 base at V and 6 bases at J, with 15 bases between the two ends. The germline gives CDR1 LGHNA, CDR2 YNFKEQ. The CDR3 spans 15 residues. The CDR3 nucleotides read TGTGCCAGCAGCCAAGTGGCAGGGGAGAGCGCTGAAGCTTTCTTT. This sequence encodes CASSQVAGESAEAFF.

The V call is TRBV7-9, the J call TRBJ2-3; 11 bases are a match to TRBD2. This CDR3 contains 18 residues. Per the germline V gene, CDR1 is SEHNR and CDR2 is FQNEAQ (reference sequence). V gave up 5 bases and J gave up 3 bases; unmatched junction bases: 13. The CDR3 spells CASSTRELAGGLTDTQYF. The CDR3 nucleotides are TGTGCCAGCAGCACAAGGGAGCTAGCGGGGGGCCTTACAGATACGCAGTATTTT.

The rearrangement joins TRBV5-5 to TRBJ2-3; 11 bases align to TRBD2. CDR3 length equals 14 residues. Germline CDR1 and CDR2: SGHKS and YYEKEE (reference sequence). Trimming cost V 2 bases and J 6 bases; bases outside gene matches: 2. The CDR3 DNA sequence: TGTGCCAGCAGCTTTAGCGGGGGGGCCGATACGCAGTATTTT. It translates to CASSFSGGADTQYF.

The chain combines TRBV2 with TRBJ2-4; tentatively, D is TRBD1 (5 bases). From germline, CDR1 is SNHLY and CDR2 FYNNEI. The CDR3 is 15 amino acids. V lost 5 bases and J lost 3, with 14 bases in between. Here the CDR3 DNA reads TGTGCCAGCAGTCCTCAGGGTTTGGGCAAAAACATTCAGTACTTC. Amino acids: CASSPQGLGKNIQYF.

This rearrangement joins TRBV4-1 to TRBJ1-2; D perhaps matches TRBD1 (5 bases). The CDR3 totals 15 residues. Trimming removed 4 bases from V and 3 bases from J, with 15 bases in between. From germline, CDR1 is MGHRA and CDR2 YSYEKL. In DNA, the CDR3 is TGCGCCAGCAGCCGAGACAGAGGGCGGGACTATGGCTACACCTTC. It yields the protein CASSRDRGRDYGYTF.

V and J are TRBV10-3 and TRBJ1-4, with no clear D. The CDR3 contains 20 residues. The V gene lost 4 bases and the J gene lost 0 bases, with 24 bases spanning the gap. Looked up from germline, CDR1 is ENHRY and CDR2 is SYGVKD. For the CDR3, the DNA is TGTGCCATCAGTGCCGAGTGGGGATCCCCCGGCGGTGCAACTAATGAAAAACTGTTTTTT. Translation: CAISAEWGSPGGATNEKLFF.

This clone was observed once. The CDR3 here is CASSLGTAAGYEQYF. Written as DNA, the CDR3 is TGTGCCAGCAGCTTAGGAACAGCCGCAGGATACGAGCAGTACTTC. The chain employs TRBV7-2 and TRBJ2-7; D unresolved. The CDR3 runs to 15 residues. V lost 1 base and J lost 4, with 14 bases in between. CDR1 and CDR2 (germline): SGHTA, FQGNSA.

This CDR3 is CSAILETQYF. The DNA for the CDR3 is TGCAGTGCCATACTAGAGACCCAGTACTTC. The chain joins TRBV20-1 to TRBJ2-5; D is undetermined. The germline V gene encodes CDR1 DFQATT and CDR2 SNEGSKA (reference sequence). V was pared by 6 bases and J by 4 bases, with 6 bases between. CDR3 length: 10 residues.

This clone is a singleton in its sample. The J gene is TRBJ2-7, the V gene TRBV6-6; 8 bases match TRBD1. The CDR3 covers 15 residues. V was clipped by 0 bases and J by 4 bases; unmatched bases: 5. The germline gives CDR1 MNHNY, CDR2 SVGAGI (reference sequence). CDR3 sequence reads: CASSYSGTGQYEQYF. The CDR3 DNA reads TGTGCCAGCAGTTACTCTGGGACAGGCCAGTACGAGCAGTACTTC.

This chain uses TRBV7-9 with TRBJ1-2; the D gene is possibly TRBD1 (5 bases). Germline CDR1 reads SEHNR; CDR2 reads FQNEAQ (reference sequence). Trimming took 3 bases from V and 3 from J, leaving 17 bases between them. The CDR3 is 16 residues long. CDR3 residues: CASSFGGLGDHYGYTF. The DNA of the CDR3 is TGTGCCAGCAGCTTCGGTGGTTTGGGGGACCACTATGGCTACACCTTC.

This chain links TRBV6-4 with TRBJ2-3, with 10 bases fitting TRBD1. CDR3 length equals 17 residues. Germline CDR1 reads MRHNA; CDR2 reads SNTAGT. Trimming removed 2 bases from V and 2 bases from J; junction bases left unmatched: 7. CDR3: CASSDTAGQGTTDTQYF. CDR3 DNA sequence: TGTGCCAGCAGTGACACAGCGGGACAGGGGACCACAGATACGCAGTATTTT.

The chain has TRBV18 and TRBJ2-3, with TRBD1 matching over 11 bases. J lost 8 bases, V lost 4 bases, and 8 bases had no gene match. The germline gives CDR1 KGHSH, CDR2 LQKENI. This CDR3 is built from 15 residues. CDR3 DNA sequence: TGTGCCAGCTCACAACTTCTCGGGACAGGGGGTACGCAGTATTTT. Its protein product is CASSQLLGTGGTQYF. The full variable domain, its missing parts supplied by reference TRBV18 and TRBJ2-3, is NAGVMQNPRHLVRRRGQEARLRCSPMKGHSHVYWYRQLPEEGLKFMVYLQKENIIDESGMPKERFSAEFPKEGPSILRIQQVVRGDSAAYFCASSQLLGTGGTQYFGPGTRLTVL.

The J gene is TRBJ2-2, the V gene TRBV6-4; D is unclear. V was trimmed by 2 bases and J by 0 bases, leaving 10 bases between them. In germline, CDR1 is MRHNA, CDR2 SNTAGT. The CDR3 totals 16 residues. CDR3 sequence (DNA): TGTGCCAGCAGTGACCACTACAAGTCGAACACCGGGGAGCTGTTTTTT. It specifies CASSDHYKSNTGELFF.

This chain connects TRBV13 to TRBJ2-3, with a tentative D call TRBD1 (5 bases). The germline V gene encodes CDR1 PRHDT and CDR2 FYEKMQ (reference sequence). Trimming cost V 0 bases and J 4 bases, with 8 bases left between them. The CDR3 has 14 amino acids. The CDR3 DNA sequence: TGTGCCAGCAGCTTAGGAGGGGTTGCAGATACGCAGTATTTT. As protein: CASSLGGVADTQYF.

The rearrangement links TRBV14 to TRBJ1-1; 10 positions agree with TRBD1. The length of the CDR3 is 15 residues. Germline V lookup: CDR1 SGHDN, CDR2 FVKESK. The V and J ends lost 3 bases and 2 bases, in that order; junction bases with no gene match: 3. CDR3 nucleotides: TGTGCCAGCAGCCAGGGACAGGGGAGAAACACTGAAGCTTTCTTT. This translates into CASSQGQGRNTEAFF.

The DNA of the CDR3 is TGTGCCAGCAGCTTAGAACAGGGGTACACCGGGGAGCTGTTTTTT. It yields the protein CASSLEQGYTGELFF. V is TRBV7-9 and J is TRBJ2-2, with 7 bases aligning to TRBD1. Per the germline V gene, CDR1 is SEHNR and CDR2 is FQNEAQ (reference sequence). The CDR3 totals 15 residues. V dropped 1 base and J dropped 3; count of bases not matched to a gene: 2.

CDR3 DNA: TGTGCCAGCAGCCCTGGACAGGGGCAAAGGTTGACGAGCAATCAGCCCCAGCATTTT. It yields the protein CASSPGQGQRLTSNQPQHF. The chain links TRBV4-2 to TRBJ1-5; 9 positions agree with TRBD1. Germline CDR1 is LGHNA and CDR2 is YNFKEQ. With V trimmed by 4 bases and J by 1 base, 14 bases remained unmatched. CDR3 length: 19 residues.

The rearrangement uses TRBV6-1 and TRBJ1-4; D not certain. The germline gives CDR1 MNHNS, CDR2 SASEGT. There are 16 residues in the CDR3. Trimming pared 1 base from V and 0 bases from J, leaving 9 bases between. In DNA form, the CDR3 reads TGTGCCAGCAGTGAAGTACTGGGAGCAACTAATGAAAAACTGTTTTTT. This sequence encodes CASSEVLGATNEKLFF.

This sequence joins TRBV29-1 and TRBJ1-2, with 8 bases aligning to TRBD1. Germline values: CDR1 SQVTM, CDR2 ANQGSEA. Trimming cost V 4 bases and J 10 bases; bases outside gene matches: 11. CDR3 length: 13 amino acids. For the CDR3, the DNA is TGCAGCGTTGGTCTCAGGGGGCAAGTAGACTACACCTTC. Translating gives CSVGLRGQVDYTF.

CDR3: CASSSSGTGGIFNNEQFF. In nucleotides, the CDR3 is TGTGCCAGCAGCTCCTCCGGGACAGGGGGTATTTTCAACAATGAGCAGTTCTTC. The chain has TRBV7-2 and TRBJ2-1, with 11 bases aligning to TRBD1. V was clipped by 4 bases and J by 5 bases; unmatched bases: 13. Germline CDR1 is SGHTA and CDR2 is FQGNSA. This CDR3 has 18 amino acids.

The chain couples TRBV9 to TRBJ1-1; D uncertain. CDR1 and CDR2 from the germline V gene are SGDLS and YYNGEE. V lost 0 bases to trimming and J lost 6 bases, with 12 bases between them. The CDR3 extends over 14 amino acids. For the CDR3, the DNA is TGTGCCAGCAGCGTAGGCGGAACAGACCCTGAAGCTTTCTTT. As protein: CASSVGGTDPEAFF.